What follows are 30 T cell receptor beta chains derived from one specimen sequenced in a study of cytomegalovirus exposure and HLA in healthy donors. The PCR had 60 Vbeta and 13 Jbeta primers. Produced via immunoSEQ multiplex PCR; TCRdb's table is partial and in-frame only. The sample contains about 100,000 clones, around 80% of which appear only once. Sequencing was carried out using PBMCs. Receptor source: a male donor in good health and CMV-seropositive.

In its sample, this clone was seen a few times. The chain uses TRBV11-2 and TRBJ1-2, with unresolved D. CDR1 SGHAT and CDR2 FQNNGV come from the germline V gene. Trimming shortened V by 3 bases and J by 4 bases, and 12 bases separated the two germline ends. The CDR3 is 14 amino acids. The DNA for the CDR3 is TGTGCCAGCAGCTTGGAGGTCTCCGGCTATGGCTACACCTTC. Translating gives CASSLEVSGYGYTF.

Only one count was recorded for this clone. The chain carries TRBV7-9 and TRBJ1-2; D is ambiguous. Germline V CDR1 and CDR2: SEHNR, FQNEAQ (reference sequence). The CDR3 totals 12 residues. The V gene lost 4 bases and the J gene lost 8 bases, with 11 bases spanning the gap. The CDR3 loop reads CASSSITGGYTF. DNA of the CDR3: TGTGCCAGCAGCTCCATTACGGGGGGCTACACCTTC. The complete variable domain, with remaining parts taken from reference TRBV7-9 and TRBJ1-2, reads DTGVSQNPRHKITKRGQNVTFRCDPISEHNRLYWYRQTLGQGPEFLTYFQNEAQLEKSRLLSDRFSAERPKGSFSTLEIQRTEQGDSAMYLCASSSITGGYTFGSGTRLTVV.

The chain carries TRBV7-2 and TRBJ1-3; 7 bases line up with TRBD1. Trimming took 7 bases from V and 4 from J; bases not matched to a gene: 7. Germline V gives CDR1 SGHTA, CDR2 FQGNSA. CDR3 length: 14 amino acids. CDR3 in amino acids: CASKNRGGGNTIYF. The CDR3 DNA reads as TGTGCCAGCAAGAACAGGGGTGGAGGAAACACCATATATTTT.

Only one count was recorded for this clone. As DNA, the CDR3 is TGTGCCAGCAGTGACGGGCTAGCGGGGGAGACCCAGTACTTC. Protein sequence: CASSDGLAGETQYF. The chain couples TRBV2 to TRBJ2-5; 9 nucleotides agree with TRBD2. There are 14 residues in the CDR3. In germline, CDR1 is SNHLY, CDR2 FYNNEI. Trimming took 3 bases from V and 5 from J; bases not matched to a gene: 4.

V gene TRBV7-2 combines with J gene TRBJ1-1; tentatively, D is TRBD1 (5 bases). CDR3 length: 14 amino acids. V lost 2 bases and J 3 bases, leaving 10 bases between the germline ends. Germline V gene lookup returns CDR1 SGHTA and CDR2 FQGNSA. CDR3 nucleotides: TGTGCCAGCAGCTTACGTACAGGCGACACTGAAGCTTTCTTT. This codes for CASSLRTGDTEAFF.

In DNA form, the CDR3 reads TGTGCCAGCAGTTTGGGACAGGGGTTCAATTCACCCCTCCACTTT. This encodes CASSLGQGFNSPLHF. J is TRBJ1-6 and V is TRBV28; TRBD1 matches at 10 bases. The germline V gene encodes CDR1 MDHEN and CDR2 SYDVKM. The junction had 3 bases not matched to a gene; V was cut back by 3 bases and J by 7 bases. This CDR3 has 15 residues.

The chain carries TRBV18 and TRBJ1-5, with D possibly matching TRBD1 (5 bases). The V gene lost 2 bases and the J gene lost 3 bases, with 8 bases spanning the gap. Germline CDR1 reads KGHSH; CDR2 reads LQKENI. The CDR3 totals 14 residues. The CDR3 protein is CASSPTGNNQPQHF. In DNA form, the CDR3 reads TGTGCCAGCTCACCAACAGGAAACAATCAGCCCCAGCATTTT.

This clone occurred once. DNA of the CDR3: TGTGCCAGCACTTTACCTATGGGAGGGCAGTGGGGCTACACCTTC. Residues: CASTLPMGGQWGYTF. The gene calls are TRBV6-6 and TRBJ1-2; D gene uncertain. CDR1 is MNHNY, CDR2 SVGAGI, per germline (reference sequence). This CDR3 has 15 residues. V was clipped by 7 bases and J by 8 bases, with 23 bases between them.

CDR3 DNA sequence: TGTGCCAGCTCACCCCTACTGGGAGGGGGTGTCGACGAGCAGTACTTC. Translating it yields CASSPLLGGGVDEQYF. The rearrangement uses TRBV18 and TRBJ2-7; D might be TRBD2 (7 bases). The length of the CDR3 is 16 residues. Germline CDR1 KGHSH, CDR2 LQKENI. V was clipped by 3 bases and J by 5 bases, with 20 bases between them.

V usage is TRBV18 and J usage is TRBJ1-6; maybe TRBD1 (6 bases). Between the trimmed V and J ends, which lost 5 bases and 0 bases, there was a span of 11 bases. The CDR3 extends over 16 amino acids. CDR1 and CDR2 (germline): KGHSH, LQKENI. The CDR3 protein is CASSRQESSYNSPLHF. CDR3 DNA sequence: TGTGCCAGCTCAAGACAGGAAAGCTCCTATAATTCACCCCTCCACTTT. Drawing the rest from reference TRBV18 and TRBJ1-6, the complete variable domain is NAGVMQNPRHLVRRRGQEARLRCSPMKGHSHVYWYRQLPEEGLKFMVYLQKENIIDESGMPKERFSAEFPKEGPSILRIQQVVRGDSAAYFCASSRQESSYNSPLHFGNGTRLTVT.

Details on this clone: Other nucleotide sequences from this sample produce the same CDR3. The V call is TRBV9, the J call TRBJ2-7; perhaps TRBD1 as D (5 bases). Germline V gene data show CDR1 as SGDLS and CDR2 as YYNGEE. V was cut by 0 bases and J by 3 bases, with 10 bases left in between. CDR3 length equals 14 residues. DNA for the CDR3: TGTGCCAGCAGCGTAGGAGCAGGGCACTACGAGCAGTACTTC. This codes for CASSVGAGHYEQYF.

The V gene is TRBV27, the J gene TRBJ1-6; no firm D call. Trimming pared 5 bases from V and 6 bases from J, leaving 17 bases between. This CDR3 is 16 amino acids long. The germline gives CDR1 MNHEY, CDR2 SMNVEV (reference sequence). CDR3 coding DNA: TGTGCCAGCAGTCCACTCGCGGGTGTGGGTAATTCACCCCTCCACTTT. This translates into CASSPLAGVGNSPLHF.

The J gene is TRBJ2-2, the V gene TRBV4-3; 8 positions match TRBD2. This CDR3 contains 17 residues. J was trimmed by 2 bases and V by 1 base; bases with no gene match: 6. Germline lookup yields CDR1 LGHNA and CDR2 YSLEER. The CDR3 region is CASSQGVTSGNTGELFF. The DNA for the CDR3 is TGCGCCAGCAGCCAAGGGGTAACTAGCGGAAACACCGGGGAGCTGTTTTTT.

The genes are TRBV19 and TRBJ1-5; 11 bases align to TRBD1. With V trimmed by 7 bases and J by 4 bases, 3 bases remained unmatched. From germline, CDR1 is LNHDA and CDR2 SQIVND (reference sequence). The CDR3 has 14 residues. As DNA, the CDR3 is TGTGCCAGTACCGGGACAGGGGGTAATCAGCCCCAGCATTTT. Translation: CASTGTGGNQPQHF.

The rearrangement uses TRBV21-1 and TRBJ2-7; the table names TRBD1, a call not compared with the DNA. TRBV21-1 is deemed a pseudogene. This CDR3 is 14 amino acids long. The CDR3, as DNA: TGTGCCAGCAGCAAAGGGGGGACAGGGTACGAGCAGTACTTC. Its protein is CASSKGGTGYEQYF.

The chain couples TRBV6-6 to TRBJ1-1; possibly TRBD1 for D (6 bases). The CDR3 runs 15 residues. The germline gives CDR1 MNHNY, CDR2 SVGAGI (reference sequence). V was clipped by 3 bases and J by 1 base, with 12 bases between them. The CDR3 region is CASSYPTGGNTEAFF. The CDR3 nucleotides are TGTGCCAGCAGTTATCCGACAGGAGGGAACACTGAAGCTTTCTTT.

This sequence joins TRBV5-6 and TRBJ1-5; TRBD1 might be the D (6 bases). V was clipped by 4 bases and J by 6 bases, with 17 bases between them. Looked up from germline, CDR1 is SGHDT and CDR2 is YYEEEE. This CDR3 has 15 amino acids. CDR3 loop: CASSPRTAPTQPQHF. CDR3 coding DNA: TGTGCCAGCAGCCCCCGGACAGCGCCTACTCAGCCCCAGCATTTT.

This chain uses TRBV29-1 with TRBJ2-1, with TRBD2 matching over 10 bases. Germline V gene lookup returns CDR1 SQVTM and CDR2 ANQGSEA. The CDR3 sequence is 15 residues long. V shed 4 bases and J 16 bases; nucleotides not matched to a gene: 19. The CDR3 loop reads CSVVISGGASLGGFF. CDR3 nucleotide sequence: TGCAGCGTTGTAATAAGCGGGGGGGCATCTTTGGGAGGTTTCTTC.

This CDR3 is CASSLEPGGLNTEAFF. For the CDR3, the DNA is TGTGCCAGCAGCTTAGAGCCAGGAGGGTTGAACACTGAAGCTTTCTTT. The chain carries TRBV7-8 and TRBJ1-1; D gene ambiguous. Trimming took off 1 base at V and 0 bases at J, with 12 bases between the two ends. This CDR3 comprises 16 residues. The germline V gene encodes CDR1 SGHVS and CDR2 FQNEAQ.

The V gene is TRBV12-1, the J gene TRBJ1-1. TRBV12-1 is an annotated pseudogene. The CDR3 sequence is 15 residues long. CDR3 region: CASSPGGGINTEAFF. In DNA, the CDR3 is TGTGCCAGCAGCCCCGGGGGGGGCATAAACACTGAAGCTTTCTTT.

V is TRBV7-2 and J is TRBJ2-3, with TRBD2 matching over 12 bases. V trimming: 5 bases; J trimming: 1 base; junction bases outside the gene matches: 4. Germline V gives CDR1 SGHTA, CDR2 FQGNSA. The CDR3 is 16 amino acids. In DNA form, the CDR3 reads TGTGCCAGCAGCATACTAGCGGGGGGCGGCACAGATACGCAGTATTTT. It codes for CASSILAGGGTDTQYF.

This chain connects TRBV6-6 to TRBJ2-3; D remains unclear. V was trimmed by 5 bases and J by 2 bases, leaving 11 bases between them. The CDR3 is made up of 14 amino acids. Germline V CDR1 and CDR2: MNHNY, SVGAGI (reference sequence). CDR3 region: CASSPSGSTDTQYF. The CDR3 nucleotides are TGTGCCAGCAGTCCTTCCGGGTCCACAGATACGCAGTATTTT.

This clone was detected a few times. The chain has TRBV19 and TRBJ2-7; 8 positions agree with TRBD1. Per the germline V gene, CDR1 is LNHDA and CDR2 is SQIVND (reference sequence). J lost 3 bases, V lost 8 bases, and 9 bases had no gene match. CDR3 length: 14 amino acids. The CDR3 coding sequence is TGTGCCAGTCAAGCCACAGGGGGAATCTACGAGCAGTACTTC. Translation: CASQATGGIYEQYF.

This clone was counted a single time. J is TRBJ2-2 and V is TRBV11-3, with D hard to call. Trimming pared 1 base from V and 10 bases from J, leaving 4 bases between. The CDR3 consists of 11 residues. The germline gives CDR1 SGHNT, CDR2 YENEEA. CDR3 loop: CASSLGPELFF. The CDR3 bases are TGTGCCAGCAGCTTAGGGCCGGAGCTGTTTTTT.

The chain employs TRBV6-1 and TRBJ1-5, with TRBD1 identical over 10 bases. V shed 8 bases, J shed 5 bases, and the junction held 0 bases outside the gene matches. The CDR3 has 12 amino acids. Germline-derived CDR1 and CDR2 are MNHNS and SASEGT. CDR3 coding DNA: TGTGCCAGCGGACAGGGGGATCAGCCCCAGCATTTT. Residues: CASGQGDQPQHF.

J is TRBJ2-7 and V is TRBV7-6; TRBD2 matches 8 bases. The CDR3 loop spans 18 amino acids. The V gene's germline CDR1 is SGHVS and CDR2 FNYEAQ. With 0 bases clipped from V and 5 bases from J, the junction kept 15 bases outside the gene matches. The CDR3 protein is CASSLAKNSGAKSHEQYF. In DNA, the CDR3 is TGTGCCAGCAGCTTAGCGAAAAATAGCGGGGCGAAGTCTCACGAGCAGTACTTC.

The V call is TRBV9, the J call TRBJ2-1, with TRBD2 matching 15 bases. V was clipped by 4 bases and J by 4 bases; unmatched bases: 6. The CDR3 has 17 residues. CDR1 SGDLS and CDR2 YYNGEE come from the germline V gene. CDR3 nucleotide sequence: TGTGCCAGCAGCCCGACAGGACTAGCGGGGGGGTACAATGAGCAGTTCTTC. Amino acid sequence: CASSPTGLAGGYNEQFF.

The chain recombines TRBV5-6 with TRBJ2-7; perhaps TRBD2 as D (6 bases). V was trimmed by 4 bases and J by 6 bases, leaving 20 bases between them. CDR3 length: 15 amino acids. Germline CDR1 SGHDT, CDR2 YYEEEE. CDR3 residues: CASSRVVSGLREQYF. The CDR3 DNA follows: TGTGCCAGCAGCCGGGTTGTGTCGGGACTTCGCGAGCAGTACTTC.

The J gene is TRBJ2-2, the V gene TRBV4-1; no clear D gene. Between the trimmed V and J ends, which lost 0 bases and 0 bases, there was a span of 14 bases. The CDR3 extends over 18 amino acids. CDR1 and CDR2 from the germline V gene are MGHRA and YSYEKL. The CDR3 nucleotides are TGCGCCAGCAGCCAAGAAGTTTTCCGGGTCGCGAACACCGGGGAGCTGTTTTTT. Its protein product is CASSQEVFRVANTGELFF.

The chain couples TRBV5-6 to TRBJ1-1; 7 nucleotides line up with TRBD1. Germline CDR1 SGHDT, CDR2 YYEEEE. Trimming at V came to 4 bases and at J to 4 bases, leaving 16 bases not matched to a gene. This CDR3 has 17 residues. CDR3 sequence reads: CASSHDRDTLVGTEAFF. The CDR3 nucleotides read TGTGCCAGCAGCCACGACAGGGATACCCTCGTAGGCACTGAAGCTTTCTTT.